The text below deals with one T cell receptor (beta chain). The antigen is not known. Germline V gene lookup returns CDR1 SGDLS and CDR2 YYNGEE. The CDR3 sequence is 17 residues long. With 4 bases clipped from V and 5 bases from J, the junction kept 12 bases outside the gene matches. The sample is drawn from a study of T cell responses to AZD1222 COVID-19 vaccine. Overall study: Pooling of second doses given at about 4 or about 12 weeks was done.

Repertoires were generated with immunoSEQ multiplex PCR, while TCRdb's copy carries only in-frame clones and drops some. The profile shows about 150,000 clones, roughly nine tenths of them singletons. Study-wide points: Dominant CD4 TCR responses targeted spike regions 160-218 and 743-854. Repertoires were obtained solely post-peak T cell response. Close to half of all spike-specific TCRs reportedly target regions of the variants that are unmutated.

The TCR was taken from an adult in good health. J is TRBJ2-2 and V is TRBV9; the match to TRBD2 covers 9 bases. Sequences were derived from peripheral blood, sampled on day 0 of AZD1222 vaccination. The CDR3 DNA sequence: TGTGCCAGCAGCTCAAGTCCCGGGACTAGCCGGACCGGGGAGCTGTTTTTT. This sequence encodes CASSSSPGTSRTGELFF.